The 6 T cell receptor beta chains presented below share a single source sample, sequenced in a study of beta chain features in type 1 diabetes. Study results and limitations: TCRB CDR3 length was moderately but significantly reduced in all four CD4+ subsets of Type 1 diabetes patients.

cDNA synthesis used the whole RNA isolate, giving expressed TCRB sequences. Sequencing was performed with immunoSEQ multiplex PCR; in TCRdb, only in-frame clones are kept and a portion is missing. The sample records hundreds of thousands of clones, roughly 8.8% being singletons. No antigen has been assigned to these receptors. Sequenced: central memory CD4+ T cells from blood. Receptors were obtained from a man under 40 with type 1 diabetes.

J is TRBJ1-2 and V is TRBV19, with D maybe TRBD1 (6 bases). The germline V gene encodes CDR1 LNHDA and CDR2 SQIVND (reference sequence). CDR3 size: 14 residues. V lost 7 bases, J lost 7 bases, and 19 bases lay in between. CDR3 amino acids: CASTPRQVSSGYTF. CDR3 nucleotides: TGTGCCAGTACCCCTCGACAGGTTTCCAGTGGCTACACCTTC.

In this sample, this clone turned up a few times. This chain connects TRBV28 to TRBJ1-6; the D is unclear. The V and J ends lost 4 bases and 4 bases respectively, with 5 bases between them. CDR1 MDHEN and CDR2 SYDVKM come from the germline V gene. This CDR3 has 13 residues. CDR3 DNA sequence: TGTGCCAGCAGTTCGAGTTATAATTCACCCCTCCACTTT. Its translation: CASSSSYNSPLHF.

This clone turned up a few times. V gene TRBV29-1 combines with J gene TRBJ1-1, with D perhaps matching TRBD1 (5 bases). The length of the CDR3 is 13 residues. Germline values: CDR1 SQVTM, CDR2 ANQGSEA. The V gene lost 7 bases and the J gene lost 6 bases, with 18 bases spanning the gap. For the CDR3, the DNA is TGCAGCGCCCCAATTTACGGGACCCCTGAAGCTTTCTTT. Residues: CSAPIYGTPEAFF.

In its sample, this clone was seen a few times. This sequence joins TRBV27 and TRBJ2-7, with TRBD1 matching 7 bases. The CDR3 sequence is 13 residues long. Germline loops: CDR1 MNHEY, CDR2 SMNVEV (reference sequence). With 5 bases clipped from V and 3 bases from J, the junction kept 4 bases outside the gene matches. The CDR3 nucleotides are TGTGCCAGCAGTCGTCCAGGGGGCTACGAGCAGTACTTC. Its translation is CASSRPGGYEQYF.

This clone was observed a handful of times. The rearrangement uses TRBV6-5 and TRBJ2-5; D gene ambiguous. Germline V gene sequence: CDR1 MNHEY, CDR2 SVGAGI. Between the trimmed V and J ends, which lost 0 bases and 2 bases, there was a span of 10 bases. The CDR3 consists of 15 residues. The CDR3: CASSYSAGLQETQYF. In nucleotides, the CDR3 is TGTGCCAGCAGTTACTCCGCCGGTCTTCAAGAGACCCAGTACTTC.

The chain carries TRBV9 and TRBJ2-1; D assignment may be TRBD1 or TRBD2 (6 bases each). Trimming cost V 1 base and J 6 bases, with 20 bases left between them. CDR1 is SGDLS, CDR2 YYNGEE, per germline. This CDR3 has 17 amino acids. Here the CDR3 DNA reads TGTGCCAGCAGCGTATCTCCTAAAGGGGGGTGGTTCAATGAGCAGTTCTTC. Amino acid sequence: CASSVSPKGGWFNEQFF. Variable domain in full (rest from reference TRBV9 and TRBJ2-1): DSGVTQTPKHLITATGQRVTLRCSPRSGDLSVYWYQQSLDQGLQFLIQYYNGEERAKGNILERFSAQQFPDLHSELNLSSLELGDSALYFCASSVSPKGGWFNEQFFGPGTRLTVL.